This TCR beta chain comes out of a study of OX40 agonist ivuxolimab in advanced cancers. The study in broad terms: Ivuxolimab, which targeted the costimulatory receptor OX40 (CD134), was an agonistic, fully human IgG2 monoclonal antibody. Prior anti-PD-1, anti-PD-L1 or anti-CTLA-4 therapy was permitted, and checkpoint inhibitors had been received by around 39% of dose-escalation patients. Peripheral TCRbeta sequencing was intended to test whether TCR sequence diversity was altered and clonal T-cell expansion was caused by ivuxolimab. Of the roughly 51 patients in dose escalation, 19 had hepatocellular carcinoma, about 15 had melanoma, 9 had renal cell carcinoma and 9 had head and neck cancer. The dose-escalation cohort was around 84% male with a mean age of roughly 62 years, ranging from about 20 to 85. Intravenous ivuxolimab was administered to patients every 2 weeks at six dose levels: 0.01, 0.1, 0.3, 1.5, 3 and 10 mg/kg. The paper covers the monotherapy dose-escalation part of the phase I ivuxolimab trial, which included N of about 56 patients. Three dose-escalation patients achieved partial responses, one with hepatocellular carcinoma and two with cutaneous melanoma. Results and caveats for the whole study, not just this receptor: In the 0.1-3.0 mg/kg groups, partial responders were among the patients with the lowest normalized peripheral clonal expansion, particularly in CD8+ T cells. At doses from 0.1 to 3.0 mg/kg, clonal expansion was seen in both CD4+ and CD8+ blood T cells between baseline and week 6. After ivuxolimab, more expanded clones were found on average in CD8+ T cells than in CD4+ T cells. Antigen specificity was not determined for the clonally expanded peripheral T cells. Low levels of normalized T-cell clonal expansion were also seen in some patients who did not respond.

The CDR3 runs 15 amino acids, cysteine and phenylalanine included. The sequence is cut down to CDR3 DNA, 45 bases in frame from base 1. Sequences SGDLS (CDR1) and YYNGEE (CDR2) are obtained from the germline V gene. Clipping removes 4 bases from V and 3 bases from J, with 4 as the unmatched junction base count. Patients with autoimmune disease history or receiving systemic immunosuppression were excluded from the trial. Peripheral blood for TCR sequencing was drawn from every dose cohort at baseline, at cycle 4 day 1 and at cycle 7 day 1. The samples were taken from a phase I, first-in-human, multicenter, open-label dose-escalation trial of ivuxolimab. Adults with locally advanced or metastatic melanoma, renal cell, hepatocellular, or head and neck squamous cell carcinoma were enrolled in the trial. Before TCR sequencing, CD4+ T cells and CD8+ T cells were sorted from peripheral blood as separate populations.

To sequence the TCRbeta CDR3 region, genomic DNA was isolated from the sorted cells. The immunoSEQ Assay was used to sequence the TCRbeta CDR3 regions. TCRdb limited this immuneACCESS table to in-frame rearrangements with V and J called. A share of clones is missing; checked studies link under half to unresolved V genes, and the rest is unexplained. The table for this sample lists more than 15,000 clones; around 90% of them were counted only once. The top ten clonotypes cover approximately 29% of the sample. For this clone: Its antigen is currently not known. Base qualities were left out, and no much larger clone turns up one base away.

The rearranged chain carries TRBV9 and TRBJ2-1, with 10 central nucleotides matching TRBD2. Material: CD4+ or CD8+ T cells sorted from blood, obtained in a trial of the OX40 agonist ivuxolimab. This clonotype originated in an adult with an advanced solid tumor such as melanoma, head and neck, liver or kidney cancer. The bases are TGTGCCAGCAGCACTAGCGGGACCTTCTACAATGAGCAGTTCTTC. It is translated as CASSTSGTFYNEQFF. The reference TRBV9 and TRBJ2-1 proteins fill in what lies around the CDR3, so the full variable domain reads DSGVTQTPKHLITATGQRVTLRCSPRSGDLSVYWYQQSLDQGLQFLIQYYNGEERAKGNILERFSAQQFPDLHSELNLSSLELGDSALYFCASSTSGTFYNEQFFGPGTRLTVL.